The source of this T cell receptor (beta chain) is a study of beta chain features in type 1 diabetes. Every isolated RNA sample was fully reverse transcribed, so sequencing captured expressed TCRB transcripts. Mean read depth for naive, central memory and regulatory T cell samples was about 3.6 million reads. Generated by immunoSEQ multiplex PCR, the TCRdb table keeps only in-frame clones and is missing some. The sample includes some 220,000 clones, approximately 11% of them seen just once. Regarding this clone: The same CDR3 can be traced to other DNA sequences in this sample.

The CDR3 is made up of 13 amino acids. In germline, CDR1 is SQVTM, CDR2 ANQGSEA. V dropped 4 bases and J dropped 0 bases, with 8 bases sitting between them. The V gene is TRBV29-1, the J gene TRBJ2-3, with unresolved D. The sequence derives from a man between 18 and 29 years old in good health. Sequenced sample: central memory CD4+ T cells from blood. This CDR3 reads CSVGRLSTDTQYF. The CDR3 DNA is TGCAGCGTTGGCCGACTGAGCACAGATACGCAGTATTTT.